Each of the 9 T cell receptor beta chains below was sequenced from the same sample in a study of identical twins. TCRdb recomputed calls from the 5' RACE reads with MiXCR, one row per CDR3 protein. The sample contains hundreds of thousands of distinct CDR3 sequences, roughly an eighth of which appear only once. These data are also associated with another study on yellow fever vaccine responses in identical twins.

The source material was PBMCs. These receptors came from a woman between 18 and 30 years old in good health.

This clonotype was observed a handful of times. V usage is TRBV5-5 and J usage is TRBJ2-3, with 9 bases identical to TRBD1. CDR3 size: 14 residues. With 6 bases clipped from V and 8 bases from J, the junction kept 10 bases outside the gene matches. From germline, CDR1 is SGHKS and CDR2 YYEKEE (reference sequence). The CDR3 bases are TGTGCCAGCACCCCGGGACAGGGTCGAGGTACGCAGTATTTT. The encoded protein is CASTPGQGRGTQYF.

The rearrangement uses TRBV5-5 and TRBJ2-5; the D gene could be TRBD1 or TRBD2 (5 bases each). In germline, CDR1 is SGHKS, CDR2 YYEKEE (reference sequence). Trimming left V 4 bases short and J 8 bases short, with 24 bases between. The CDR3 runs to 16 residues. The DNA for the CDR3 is TGTGCCAGCAGCCCATCGGTAGGGACCGTGGGTGAAACCCAGTACTTC. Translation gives CASSPSVGTVGETQYF.

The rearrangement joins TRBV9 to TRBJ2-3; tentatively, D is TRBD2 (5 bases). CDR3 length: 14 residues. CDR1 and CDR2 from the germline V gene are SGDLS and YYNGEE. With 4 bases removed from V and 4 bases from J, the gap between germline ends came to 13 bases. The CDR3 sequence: CASSMGFSADTQYF. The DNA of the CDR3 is TGTGCCAGCAGCATGGGGTTTAGCGCAGATACGCAGTATTTT.

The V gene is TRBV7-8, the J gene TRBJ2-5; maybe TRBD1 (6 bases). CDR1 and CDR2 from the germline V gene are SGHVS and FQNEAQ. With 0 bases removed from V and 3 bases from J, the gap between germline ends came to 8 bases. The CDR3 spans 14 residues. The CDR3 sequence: CASSLAGAKETQYF. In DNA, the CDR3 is TGTGCCAGCAGCTTAGCGGGGGCCAAAGAGACCCAGTACTTC.

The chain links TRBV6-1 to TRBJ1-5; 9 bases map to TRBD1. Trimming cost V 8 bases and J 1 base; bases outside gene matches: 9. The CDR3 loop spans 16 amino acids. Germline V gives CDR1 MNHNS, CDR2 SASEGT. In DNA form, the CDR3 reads TGTGCCAGCCGGGACAGGGCAAGGATGAGCAATCAGCCCCAGCATTTT. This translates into CASRDRARMSNQPQHF.

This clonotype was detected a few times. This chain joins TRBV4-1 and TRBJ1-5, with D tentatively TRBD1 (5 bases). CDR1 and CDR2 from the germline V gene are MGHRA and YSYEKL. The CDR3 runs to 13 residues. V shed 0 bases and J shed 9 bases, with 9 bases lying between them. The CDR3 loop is CASSQDRGRPQHF. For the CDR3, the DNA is TGCGCCAGCAGCCAAGATAGGGGAAGGCCCCAGCATTTT.

DNA for the CDR3: TGTGCCAGCAGCCGCCCTCCGGGAGCGGGGACGAACACCGGGGAGCTGTTTTTT. It translates to CASSRPPGAGTNTGELFF. The chain couples TRBV11-2 to TRBJ2-2, with TRBD2 matching over 7 bases. V shed 5 bases, J shed 0 bases, and the junction held 12 bases outside the gene matches. CDR3 length: 18 amino acids. From germline, CDR1 is SGHAT and CDR2 FQNNGV. Full variable domain (missing parts from reference TRBV11-2 and TRBJ2-2): EAGVAQSPRYKIIEKRQSVAFWCNPISGHATLYWYQQILGQGPKLLIQFQNNGVVDDSQLPKDRFSAERLKGVDSTLKIQPAKLEDSAVYLCASSRPPGAGTNTGELFFGEGSRLTVL.

The DNA for the CDR3 is TGTGCCAGCAGCCTGACGAGGGGGACAGGGGGTGAAAAACTGTTTTTT. It encodes CASSLTRGTGGEKLFF. The chain is built from TRBV11-2 and TRBJ1-4; 11 bases match TRBD1. The V segment lost 5 bases and the J segment 7 bases; nucleotides outside the gene matches: 9. CDR1 SGHAT and CDR2 FQNNGV come from the germline V gene. The CDR3 runs 16 residues. The complete variable domain, with remaining parts taken from reference TRBV11-2 and TRBJ1-4, reads EAGVAQSPRYKIIEKRQSVAFWCNPISGHATLYWYQQILGQGPKLLIQFQNNGVVDDSQLPKDRFSAERLKGVDSTLKIQPAKLEDSAVYLCASSLTRGTGGEKLFFGSGTQLSVL.

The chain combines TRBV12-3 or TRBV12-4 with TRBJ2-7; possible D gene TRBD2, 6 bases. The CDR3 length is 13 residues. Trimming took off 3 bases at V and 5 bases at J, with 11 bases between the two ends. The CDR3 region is CASSLGLAHEQYF. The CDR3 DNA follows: TGTGCCAGCAGTTTGGGCCTAGCGCACGAGCAGTACTTC.